The 26 T cell receptor beta chains in this list originate from one sample, sequenced in a study of T cells in localized non-small cell lung cancer. Data came from immunoSEQ multiplex PCR; TCRdb stores just in-frame clones and leaves some out. The table lists tens of thousands of clones, 85% to 90% of them singletons. The sequencing here drew on peripheral blood, taken before any cancer treatment. The receptors come from a woman aged 35-70 years with stage I lung adenocarcinoma.

The chain is built from TRBV27 and TRBJ2-1; 8 nucleotides align to TRBD1. Germline V lookup: CDR1 MNHEY, CDR2 SMNVEV (reference sequence). V trimming: 8 bases; J trimming: 1 base; junction bases outside the gene matches: 4. The CDR3 spans 14 residues. This chain's CDR3 is CASFGQGSYNEQFF. The CDR3 bases are TGTGCCAGCTTTGGACAGGGTTCCTACAATGAGCAGTTCTTC.

This chain uses TRBV5-6 with TRBJ1-2; 8 bases are shared with TRBD1. Trimming removed 6 bases from V and 8 bases from J; junction bases left unmatched: 9. The CDR3 runs 13 residues. The germline V gene has CDR1 SGHDT and CDR2 YYEEEE. The CDR3 bases are TGTGCCAGCAATCCCGGACAGGGATCGGGCTACACCTTC. It yields the protein CASNPGQGSGYTF.

The rearrangement joins TRBV29-1 to TRBJ1-4; D is undetermined. V shed 1 base and J shed 8 bases, with 14 bases lying between them. CDR1 and CDR2 from the germline V gene are SQVTM and ANQGSEA. This CDR3 comprises 14 residues. CDR3 protein: CSVEAPGPGEKLFF. DNA of the CDR3: TGCAGCGTTGAAGCCCCCGGGCCGGGGGAAAAACTGTTTTTT.

The V and J genes are TRBV18 and TRBJ2-2, with a tentative D call TRBD1 (5 bases). The CDR3 totals 18 residues. Germline V gene sequence: CDR1 KGHSH, CDR2 LQKENI. V was trimmed by 2 bases and J by 6 bases, leaving 22 bases between them. CDR3 protein: CASSPIEAGQTGAGELFF. Here the CDR3 DNA reads TGTGCCAGCTCACCAATTGAGGCAGGGCAAACCGGTGCCGGGGAGCTGTTTTTT.

The CDR3 sequence: CASSVPRAGNEQFF. CDR3 sequence (DNA): TGTGCCAGCAGTGTCCCCAGGGCGGGCAATGAGCAGTTCTTC. The rearrangement joins TRBV6-1 to TRBJ2-1, with D perhaps matching TRBD1 or TRBD2 (5 bases each). This CDR3 contains 14 residues. Germline V gene sequence: CDR1 MNHNS, CDR2 SASEGT. V lost 4 bases and J 6 bases, leaving 13 bases between the germline ends.

The CDR3 DNA is TGTGCCAGCAGCTTACTAGCGGGAGACAATGAGCAGTTCTTC. Translated: CASSLLAGDNEQFF. V is TRBV7-3 and J is TRBJ2-1; 10 bases line up with TRBD2. V lost 2 bases, J lost 5 bases, and 0 bases stayed unmatched. Germline V gene sequence: CDR1 SGHTA, CDR2 FQGTGA. This CDR3 comprises 14 residues.

The chain carries TRBV5-1 and TRBJ1-4; perhaps TRBD1 as D (5 bases). The germline V gene has CDR1 SGHRS and CDR2 YFSETQ. The V end lost 4 bases, the J end lost 0 bases, and 13 bases lay between the germline ends. The CDR3 is made up of 16 amino acids. Written as DNA, the CDR3 is TGCGCCAGCAGCCCTCGTCCGGGACCAACTAATGAAAAACTGTTTTTT. As protein: CASSPRPGPTNEKLFF. The variable domain in full, completed from reference TRBV5-1 and TRBJ1-4, reads KAGVTQTPRYLIKTRGQQVTLSCSPISGHRSVSWYQQTPGQGLQFLFEYFSETQRNKGNFPGRFSGRQFSNSRSEMNVSTLELGDSALYLCASSPRPGPTNEKLFFGSGTQLSVL.

The table lists this clone with a count of one. V is TRBV29-1 and J is TRBJ2-7; D is uncertain. Germline CDR1 is SQVTM and CDR2 is ANQGSEA. The V end lost 4 bases, the J end lost 5 bases, and 21 bases lay between the germline ends. The CDR3 covers 15 residues. This CDR3 is CSVATALVVGHEQYF. The CDR3 DNA follows: TGCAGCGTTGCCACAGCACTTGTCGTAGGTCACGAGCAGTACTTC.

The gene calls are TRBV19 and TRBJ1-5; D ambiguous. V was clipped by 6 bases and J by 1 base, with 7 bases between them. The CDR3 contains 13 residues. Germline V gene data show CDR1 as LNHDA and CDR2 as SQIVND (reference sequence). CDR3 loop: CASRDWSNQPQHF. The CDR3 nucleotides read TGTGCCAGTAGGGACTGGAGCAATCAGCCCCAGCATTTT. The entire variable domain, with the rest obtained from reference TRBV19 and TRBJ1-5, is as follows: DGGITQSPKYLFRKEGQNVTLSCEQNLNHDAMYWYRQDPGQGLRLIYYSQIVNDFQKGDIAEGYSVSREKKESFPLTVTSAQKNPTAFYLCASRDWSNQPQHFGDGTRLSIL.

This chain joins TRBV7-3 and TRBJ2-2; TRBD2 agrees at 12 bases. The CDR3 spans 16 residues. Per the germline V gene, CDR1 is SGHTA and CDR2 is FQGTGA. The J segment lost 6 bases and the V segment lost 3 bases, leaving 5 bases of the junction unmatched. The CDR3: CASSFPSGRAAGELFF. The CDR3 DNA reads TGTGCCAGCAGCTTCCCTAGCGGGAGGGCCGCCGGGGAGCTGTTTTTT.

The chain links TRBV6-1 to TRBJ2-3; 10 bases map to TRBD1. The CDR3 covers 16 residues. V gave up 3 bases and J gave up 5 bases; unmatched junction bases: 8. Per germline, CDR1 MNHNS and CDR2 SASEGT. CDR3 DNA: TGTGCCAGCAGTGATATTCGGGACAGGGGAAGAGATACGCAGTATTTT. Amino acid sequence: CASSDIRDRGRDTQYF.

CDR3 sequence (DNA): TGCAGCGTTGTCGCACAGGATGACACTGAAGCTTTCTTT. It is translated as CSVVAQDDTEAFF. The V gene is TRBV29-1, the J gene TRBJ1-1; possibly TRBD1 for D (5 bases). Deletions cut 4 bases from V and 3 bases from J, with 12 bases between. CDR1 is SQVTM and CDR2 is ANQGSEA in the germline V gene. The CDR3 totals 13 residues.

The chain couples TRBV9 to TRBJ2-3, with D tentatively TRBD2 (7 bases). In germline, CDR1 is SGDLS, CDR2 YYNGEE. Trimming removed 0 bases from V and 0 bases from J, with 14 bases in between. This CDR3 region has 17 residues. The CDR3 nucleotides read TGTGCCAGCAGCGTAGTCGGCGGGGGCCCTAGCACAGATACGCAGTATTTT. This gives the protein CASSVVGGGPSTDTQYF. The whole variable domain, filled in from reference TRBV9 and TRBJ2-3, reads DSGVTQTPKHLITATGQRVTLRCSPRSGDLSVYWYQQSLDQGLQFLIQYYNGEERAKGNILERFSAQQFPDLHSELNLSSLELGDSALYFCASSVVGGGPSTDTQYFGPGTRLTVL.

The CDR3 coding sequence is TGTGCCAGCAGTGTCATGGGTGGGCCCCAGCATTTT. Translating it yields CASSVMGGPQHF. V usage is TRBV2 and J usage is TRBJ1-5, with D unresolved. CDR1 is SNHLY, CDR2 FYNNEI, per germline. V was cut by 4 bases and J by 9 bases, with 10 bases left in between. The CDR3 runs to 12 residues.

The gene calls are TRBV7-2 and TRBJ1-2; D might be TRBD1 (5 bases). Trimming removed 6 bases at V and 10 bases at J, with 15 bases between. Germline loops: CDR1 SGHTA, CDR2 FQGNSA. This CDR3 spans 12 amino acids. The CDR3 protein is CASSRNRNSYTF. The DNA for the CDR3 is TGTGCCAGCAGTCGCAACAGGAACTCCTACACCTTC.

The chain joins TRBV28 to TRBJ1-3; unclear D gene. The CDR3 runs to 11 residues. The germline V gene has CDR1 MDHEN and CDR2 SYDVKM. V lost 4 bases and J lost 7, with 5 bases in between. The DNA of the CDR3 is TGTGCCAGCAGTTCCGGGAACACCATATATTTT. Translating it yields CASSSGNTIYF.

The V and J genes are TRBV19 and TRBJ2-2; no definite D call. The CDR3 is 17 amino acids. The V end was cut by 4 bases, the J end by 1 base, with 16 bases between. Germline CDR1 and CDR2: LNHDA and SQIVND (reference sequence). CDR3 protein: CASSSLTRQRNTGELFF. Written as DNA, the CDR3 is TGTGCCAGTAGTAGCCTAACGAGGCAGCGGAACACCGGGGAGCTGTTTTTT.

The V gene is TRBV7-9, the J gene TRBJ2-7; 10 bases fit TRBD2. The junction had 3 bases not matched to a gene; V was cut back by 2 bases and J by 2 bases. The CDR3 covers 15 residues. Germline V lookup: CDR1 SEHNR, CDR2 FQNEAQ (reference sequence). CDR3 coding DNA: TGTGCCAGCAGCTTACTAGCGGGGGCCACCTACGAGCAGTACTTC. Translated: CASSLLAGATYEQYF.

This clone was detected a few times. This rearrangement joins TRBV27 to TRBJ2-7, with 8 bases lining up with TRBD1. This CDR3 has 17 amino acids. Per the germline V gene, CDR1 is MNHEY and CDR2 is SMNVEV (reference sequence). V was clipped by 5 bases and J by 4 bases; unmatched bases: 16. The CDR3 sequence is CASSAASGTGPLYEQYF. In DNA, the CDR3 is TGTGCCAGCAGTGCCGCCTCCGGGACAGGACCCCTTTACGAGCAGTACTTC.

J is TRBJ1-4 and V is TRBV27, with a tentative D call TRBD1 (5 bases). Germline values: CDR1 MNHEY, CDR2 SMNVEV (reference sequence). Trimming shortened V by 4 bases and J by 8 bases, and 14 bases separated the two germline ends. The CDR3 consists of 14 residues. The CDR3 reads CASSSDIRQEKLFF. The CDR3 DNA sequence: TGTGCCAGCAGTTCGGACATTCGGCAAGAAAAACTGTTTTTT.

The rearrangement links TRBV5-6 to TRBJ2-3; tentative D call: TRBD2 (5 bases). CDR1 is SGHDT, CDR2 YYEEEE, per germline. V dropped 2 bases and J dropped 6 bases, with 16 bases sitting between them. CDR3 length: 15 amino acids. The DNA of the CDR3 is TGTGCCAGCAGCTTAGAGGGATTGCTCCGGGATACGCAGTATTTT. It is translated as CASSLEGLLRDTQYF.

The V gene is TRBV12-5, the J gene TRBJ2-1, with a tentative D call TRBD2 (5 bases). V lost 1 base to trimming and J lost 2 bases, with 6 bases between them. The CDR3 runs to 14 residues. Germline CDR1 and CDR2: LGHNT and FRNRAP. CDR3 protein: CASGLGGTYNEQFF. CDR3 nucleotides: TGTGCTAGTGGTTTGGGAGGGACCTACAATGAGCAGTTCTTC. Based on the CDR3 plus reference TRBV12-5 and TRBJ2-1, the full variable domain is DARVTQTPRHKVTEMGQEVTMRCQPILGHNTVFWYRQTMMQGLELLAYFRNRAPLDDSGMPKDRFSAEMPDATLATLKIQPSEPRDSAVYFCASGLGGTYNEQFFGPGTRLTVL.

The sample holds a few counts of this clone. The V gene is TRBV7-9, the J gene TRBJ1-2; unclear D gene. The CDR3 runs to 12 residues. Germline V gives CDR1 SEHNR, CDR2 FQNEAQ (reference sequence). V dropped 0 bases and J dropped 8 bases, with 7 bases sitting between them. The CDR3 protein is CASSLAFDGYTF. The CDR3 DNA is TGTGCCAGCAGCTTAGCTTTTGACGGCTACACCTTC.

V usage is TRBV7-2 and J usage is TRBJ1-2; D remains unclear. Germline lookup yields CDR1 SGHTA and CDR2 FQGNSA. Trimming shortened V by 4 bases and J by 2 bases, and 14 bases separated the two germline ends. The CDR3 contains 15 residues. The DNA of the CDR3 is TGTGCCAGCAGCTGGAGGCTAGACTCAAACTATGGCTACACCTTC. Residues: CASSWRLDSNYGYTF.

This chain connects TRBV19 to TRBJ2-1; D gene unclear. In germline, CDR1 is LNHDA, CDR2 SQIVND (reference sequence). The CDR3 runs 11 residues. The V end lost 10 bases, the J end lost 2 bases, and 6 bases lay between the germline ends. The CDR3 DNA is TGTGCCACCAGGACCTACAATGAGCAGTTCTTC. It specifies CATRTYNEQFF.

The V gene is TRBV19, the J gene TRBJ2-5; no clear D. Germline V CDR1 and CDR2: LNHDA, SQIVND (reference sequence). V lost 1 base and J lost 5, with 11 bases in between. There are 14 residues in the CDR3. The CDR3 region is CASSIGGRRETQYF. CDR3 bases: TGTGCCAGTAGTATAGGAGGCAGGCGGGAGACCCAGTACTTC. Using reference TRBV19 and TRBJ2-5 for the parts outside the CDR3, the full variable domain is DGGITQSPKYLFRKEGQNVTLSCEQNLNHDAMYWYRQDPGQGLRLIYYSQIVNDFQKGDIAEGYSVSREKKESFPLTVTSAQKNPTAFYLCASSIGGRRETQYFGPGTRLLVL.